The following is a TCR beta chain sequence with its context. Produced via immunoSEQ multiplex PCR; TCRdb's table is partial and in-frame only. The data show under 250,000 clones, less than 90% seen once. The CDR3 extends over 16 amino acids. This entry belongs to a study of blood T cell repertoires in COVID-19. The sample was peripheral blood. The sequence came from a woman in her sixties who had recovered from COVID-19. V and J are TRBV21-1 and TRBJ2-7; TRBD2 is taken as the D call from the table, unchecked against the DNA. TRBV21-1 is reported as a pseudogene. In DNA form, the CDR3 reads TGTGCCAGCAGCACCCGCCGGAACCGAGGCCGAAACGAGCAGTACTTC. Translating gives CASSTRRNRGRNEQYF.